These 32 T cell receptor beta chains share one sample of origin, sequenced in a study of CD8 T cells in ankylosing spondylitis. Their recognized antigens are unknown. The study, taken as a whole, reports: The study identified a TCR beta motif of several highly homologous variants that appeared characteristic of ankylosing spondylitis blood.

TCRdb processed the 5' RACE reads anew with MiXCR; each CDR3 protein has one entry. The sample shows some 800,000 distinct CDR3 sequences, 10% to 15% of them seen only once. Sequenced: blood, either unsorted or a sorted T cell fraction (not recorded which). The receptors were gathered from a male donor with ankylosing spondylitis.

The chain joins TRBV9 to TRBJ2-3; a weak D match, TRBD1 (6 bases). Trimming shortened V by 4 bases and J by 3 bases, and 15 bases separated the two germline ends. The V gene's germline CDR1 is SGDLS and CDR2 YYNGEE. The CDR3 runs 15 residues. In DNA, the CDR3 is TGTGCCAGCAGCCCGGGACACGGCATGACAGATACGCAGTATTTT. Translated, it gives CASSPGHGMTDTQYF.

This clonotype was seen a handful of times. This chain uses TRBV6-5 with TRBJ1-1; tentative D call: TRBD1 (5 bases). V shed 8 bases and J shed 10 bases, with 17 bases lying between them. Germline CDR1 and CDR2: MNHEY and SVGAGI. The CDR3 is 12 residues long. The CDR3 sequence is CASGMGRAAAFF. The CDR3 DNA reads TGTGCCAGCGGTATGGGGCGAGCCGCAGCTTTCTTT.

The CDR3 loop is CSAVNGQGSYEQYF. The CDR3 nucleotides are TGCAGCGCCGTCAATGGACAGGGGAGCTACGAGCAGTACTTC. The J gene is TRBJ2-7, the V gene TRBV29-1; 9 nucleotides agree with TRBD1. Trimming cost V 7 bases and J 3 bases; bases outside gene matches: 10. CDR1 SQVTM and CDR2 ANQGSEA come from the germline V gene. This CDR3 region has 14 residues.

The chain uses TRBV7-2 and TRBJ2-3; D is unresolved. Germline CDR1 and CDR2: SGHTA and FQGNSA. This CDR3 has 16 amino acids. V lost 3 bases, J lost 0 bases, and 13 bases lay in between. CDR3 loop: CASSFGSGFSTDTQYF. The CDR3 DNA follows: TGTGCCAGCAGCTTTGGGTCCGGTTTTAGCACAGATACGCAGTATTTT.

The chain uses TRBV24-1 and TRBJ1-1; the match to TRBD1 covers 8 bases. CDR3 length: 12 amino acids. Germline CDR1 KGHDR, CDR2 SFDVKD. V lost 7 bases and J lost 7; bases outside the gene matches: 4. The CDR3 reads CATRQGVGEAFF. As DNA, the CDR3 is TGTGCCACCAGACAGGGGGTTGGTGAAGCTTTCTTT.

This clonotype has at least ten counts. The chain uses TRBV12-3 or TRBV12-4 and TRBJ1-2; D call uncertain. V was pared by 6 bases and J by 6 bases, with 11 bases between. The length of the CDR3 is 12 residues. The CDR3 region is CASRMTWHGYTF. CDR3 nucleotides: TGTGCCAGCAGGATGACATGGCATGGCTACACCTTC.

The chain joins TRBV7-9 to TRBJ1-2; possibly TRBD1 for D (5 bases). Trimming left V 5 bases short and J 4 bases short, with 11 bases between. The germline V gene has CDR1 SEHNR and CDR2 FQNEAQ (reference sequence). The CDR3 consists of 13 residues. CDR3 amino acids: CASSPGSLYGYTF. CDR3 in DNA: TGTGCCAGCAGCCCAGGGTCGCTCTATGGCTACACCTTC.

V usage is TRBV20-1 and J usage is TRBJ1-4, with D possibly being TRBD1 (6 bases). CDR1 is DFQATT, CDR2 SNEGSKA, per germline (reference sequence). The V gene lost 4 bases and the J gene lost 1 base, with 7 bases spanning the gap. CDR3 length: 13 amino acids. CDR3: CSAKDRTNEKLFF. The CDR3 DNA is TGCAGTGCTAAGGACAGAACTAATGAAAAACTGTTTTTT.

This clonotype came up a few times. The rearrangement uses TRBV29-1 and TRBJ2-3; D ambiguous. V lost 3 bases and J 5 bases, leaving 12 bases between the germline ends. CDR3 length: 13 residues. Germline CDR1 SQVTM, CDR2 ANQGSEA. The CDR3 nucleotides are TGCAGCGTTGATCCTGGGTCGGAAGATACGCAGTATTTT. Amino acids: CSVDPGSEDTQYF.

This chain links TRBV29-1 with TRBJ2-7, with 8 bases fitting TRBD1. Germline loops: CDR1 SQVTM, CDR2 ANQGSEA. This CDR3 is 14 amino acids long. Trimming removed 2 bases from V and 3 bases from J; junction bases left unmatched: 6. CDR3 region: CSVEQTGVSYEQYF. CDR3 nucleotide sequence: TGCAGCGTTGAACAGACAGGGGTGAGCTACGAGCAGTACTTC.

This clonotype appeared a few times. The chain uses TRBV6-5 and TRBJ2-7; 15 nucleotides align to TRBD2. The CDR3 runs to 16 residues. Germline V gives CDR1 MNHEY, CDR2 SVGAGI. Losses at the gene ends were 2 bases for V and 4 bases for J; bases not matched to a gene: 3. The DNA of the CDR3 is TGTGCCAGCAGTTACGGACTAGCGGGAGGGGGATACGAGCAGTACTTC. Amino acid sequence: CASSYGLAGGGYEQYF.

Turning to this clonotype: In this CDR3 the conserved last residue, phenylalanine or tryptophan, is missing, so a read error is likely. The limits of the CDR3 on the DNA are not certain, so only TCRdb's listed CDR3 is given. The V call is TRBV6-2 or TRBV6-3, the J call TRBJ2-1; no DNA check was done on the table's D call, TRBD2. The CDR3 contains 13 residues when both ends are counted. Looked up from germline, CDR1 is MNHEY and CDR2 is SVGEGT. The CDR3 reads CASSTLAGGAKFC.

The CDR3 bases are TGTGCCAGCAGCTTGAGGGGGGACGCCAACGAGCAGTACTTC. Translated: CASSLRGDANEQYF. This rearrangement joins TRBV5-5 to TRBJ2-7; D possibly matches TRBD1 or TRBD2 (6 bases each). This CDR3 is 14 amino acids long. The V gene's germline CDR1 is SGHKS and CDR2 YYEKEE (reference sequence). Trimming left V 1 base short and J 5 bases short, with 13 bases between.

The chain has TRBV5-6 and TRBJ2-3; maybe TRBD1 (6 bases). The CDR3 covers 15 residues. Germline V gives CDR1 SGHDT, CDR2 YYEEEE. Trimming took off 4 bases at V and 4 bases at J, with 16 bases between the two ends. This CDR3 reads CASSLPDRKPDTQYF. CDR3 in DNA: TGTGCCAGCAGCCTACCCGACAGGAAACCAGATACGCAGTATTTT.

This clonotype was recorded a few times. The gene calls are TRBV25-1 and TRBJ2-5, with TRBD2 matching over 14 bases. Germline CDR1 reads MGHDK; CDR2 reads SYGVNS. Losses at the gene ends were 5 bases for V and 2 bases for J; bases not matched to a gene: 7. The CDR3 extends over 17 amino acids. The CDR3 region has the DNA TGTGCCAGCAGTAAAGGGACTAGCGGGAGTCGGCAAGAGACCCAGTACTTC. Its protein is CASSKGTSGSRQETQYF.

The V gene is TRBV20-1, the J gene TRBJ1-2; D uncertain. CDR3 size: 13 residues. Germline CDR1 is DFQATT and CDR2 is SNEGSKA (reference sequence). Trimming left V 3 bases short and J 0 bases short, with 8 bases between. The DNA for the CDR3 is TGCAGTGCTAGTAAGACGGCTAACTATGGCTACACCTTC. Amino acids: CSASKTANYGYTF.

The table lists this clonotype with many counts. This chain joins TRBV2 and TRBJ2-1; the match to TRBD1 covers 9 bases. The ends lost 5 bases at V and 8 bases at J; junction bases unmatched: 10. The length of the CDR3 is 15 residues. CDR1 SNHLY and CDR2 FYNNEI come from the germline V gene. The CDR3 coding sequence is TGTGCCAGCAGTTCCGGGACAGGGTGGAAACATGAGCAGTTCTTC. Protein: CASSSGTGWKHEQFF. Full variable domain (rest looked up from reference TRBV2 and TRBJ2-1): EPEVTQTPSHQVTQMGQEVILRCVPISNHLYFYWYRQILGQKVEFLVSFYNNEISEKSEIFDDQFSVERPDGSNFTLKIRSTKLEDSAMYFCASSSGTGWKHEQFFGPGTRLTVL.

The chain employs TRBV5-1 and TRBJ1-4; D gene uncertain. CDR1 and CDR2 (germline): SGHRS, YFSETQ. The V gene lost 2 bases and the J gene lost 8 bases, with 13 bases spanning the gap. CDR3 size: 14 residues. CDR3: CASSFTIPEEKLFF. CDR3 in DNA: TGCGCCAGCAGCTTTACCATCCCGGAGGAAAAACTGTTTTTT.

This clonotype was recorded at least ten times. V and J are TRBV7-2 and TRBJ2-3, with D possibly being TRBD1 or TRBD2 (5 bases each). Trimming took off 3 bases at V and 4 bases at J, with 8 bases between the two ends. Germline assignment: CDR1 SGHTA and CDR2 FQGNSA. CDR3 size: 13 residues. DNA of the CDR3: TGTGCCAGCAGCTTTGGGGGACCAGATACGCAGTATTTT. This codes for CASSFGGPDTQYF. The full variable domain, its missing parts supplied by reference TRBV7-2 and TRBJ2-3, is GAGVSQSPSNKVTEKGKDVELRCDPISGHTALYWYRQSLGQGLEFLIYFQGNSAPDKSGLPSDRFSAERTGGSVSTLTIQRTQQEDSAVYLCASSFGGPDTQYFGPGTRLTVL.

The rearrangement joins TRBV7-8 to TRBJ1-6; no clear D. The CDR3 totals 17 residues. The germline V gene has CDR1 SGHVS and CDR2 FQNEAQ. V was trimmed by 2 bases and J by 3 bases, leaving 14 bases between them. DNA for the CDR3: TGTGCCAGCAGCTTACGCCCTCTGGCTGGCTATAATTCACCCCTCCACTTT. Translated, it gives CASSLRPLAGYNSPLHF. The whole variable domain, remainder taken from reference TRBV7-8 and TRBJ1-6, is GAGVSQSPRYKVAKRGQDVALRCDPISGHVSLFWYQQALGQGPEFLTYFQNEAQLDKSGLPSDRFFAERPEGSVSTLKIQRTQQEDSAVYLCASSLRPLAGYNSPLHFGNGTRLTVT.

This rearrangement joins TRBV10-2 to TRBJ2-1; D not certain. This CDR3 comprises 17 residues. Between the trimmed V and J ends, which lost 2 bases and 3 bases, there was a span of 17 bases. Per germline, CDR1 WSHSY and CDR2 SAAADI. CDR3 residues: CASSEGRLLLNYNEQFF. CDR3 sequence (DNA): TGCGCCAGCAGTGAGGGTCGGCTCCTTCTTAACTACAATGAGCAGTTCTTC.

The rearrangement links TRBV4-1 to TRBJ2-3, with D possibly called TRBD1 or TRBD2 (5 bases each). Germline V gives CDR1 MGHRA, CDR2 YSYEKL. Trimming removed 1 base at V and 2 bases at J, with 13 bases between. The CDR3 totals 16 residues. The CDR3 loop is CASSQGGNRPTDTQYF. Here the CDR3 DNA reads TGCGCCAGCAGCCAAGGGGGGAATCGGCCCACAGATACGCAGTATTTT.

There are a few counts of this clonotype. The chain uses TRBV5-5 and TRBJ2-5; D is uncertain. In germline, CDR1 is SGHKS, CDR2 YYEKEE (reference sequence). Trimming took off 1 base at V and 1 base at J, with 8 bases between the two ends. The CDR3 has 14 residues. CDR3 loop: CASSLLPVQETQYF. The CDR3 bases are TGTGCCAGCAGCTTGCTGCCAGTCCAAGAGACCCAGTACTTC.

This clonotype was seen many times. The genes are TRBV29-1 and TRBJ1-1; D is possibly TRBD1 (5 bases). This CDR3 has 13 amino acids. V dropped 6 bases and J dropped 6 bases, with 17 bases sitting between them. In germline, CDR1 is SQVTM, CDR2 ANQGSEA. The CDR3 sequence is CSVKSGGRAEAFF. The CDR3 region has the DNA TGCAGCGTCAAGTCGGGGGGTAGAGCTGAAGCTTTCTTT.

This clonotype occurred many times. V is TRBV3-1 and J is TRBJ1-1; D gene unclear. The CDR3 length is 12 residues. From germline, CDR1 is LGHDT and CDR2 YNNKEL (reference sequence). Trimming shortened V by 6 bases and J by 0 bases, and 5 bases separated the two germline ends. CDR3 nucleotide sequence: TGTGCCAGCAGGGGGTTGAACACTGAAGCTTTCTTT. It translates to CASRGLNTEAFF.

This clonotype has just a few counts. CDR3 sequence (DNA): TGTGCCAGCAGCTTATGGCAGAATACCTACGAGCAGTACTTC. Its translation is CASSLWQNTYEQYF. The V call is TRBV11-2, the J call TRBJ2-7, with D hard to call. Trimming stripped 2 bases from V and 2 bases from J, with 10 bases between. CDR1 and CDR2 from the germline V gene are SGHAT and FQNNGV. The CDR3 spans 14 residues.

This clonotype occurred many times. The CDR3 DNA reads TGCGCCAGCAGCTTATCGTCGGGGGTCAATCAGCCCCAGCATTTT. Translating it yields CASSLSSGVNQPQHF. V gene TRBV5-1 combines with J gene TRBJ1-5; the D gene is possibly TRBD1 (5 bases). Deletions cut 2 bases from V and 3 bases from J, with 12 bases between. The CDR3 consists of 15 residues. Germline values: CDR1 SGHRS, CDR2 YFSETQ. Using reference TRBV5-1 and TRBJ1-5 for the parts outside the CDR3, the full variable domain is KAGVTQTPRYLIKTRGQQVTLSCSPISGHRSVSWYQQTPGQGLQFLFEYFSETQRNKGNFPGRFSGRQFSNSRSEMNVSTLELGDSALYLCASSLSSGVNQPQHFGDGTRLSIL.

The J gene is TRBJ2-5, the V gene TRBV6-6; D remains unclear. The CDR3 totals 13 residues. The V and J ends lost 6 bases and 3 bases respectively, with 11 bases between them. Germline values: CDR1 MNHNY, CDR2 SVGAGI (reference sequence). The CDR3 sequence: CASSRGRKETQYF. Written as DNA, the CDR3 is TGTGCCAGCAGCCGTGGACGTAAAGAGACCCAGTACTTC.

In DNA form, the CDR3 reads TGTGCCAGCAGTTACTCGTGGTCCCGCGCTGCGCAGTATTTT. This sequence encodes CASSYSWSRAAQYF. The chain links TRBV6-5 to TRBJ2-3; D gene ambiguous. Trimming left V 0 bases short and J 10 bases short, with 14 bases between. The CDR3 runs 14 residues. CDR1 and CDR2 from the germline V gene are MNHEY and SVGAGI.

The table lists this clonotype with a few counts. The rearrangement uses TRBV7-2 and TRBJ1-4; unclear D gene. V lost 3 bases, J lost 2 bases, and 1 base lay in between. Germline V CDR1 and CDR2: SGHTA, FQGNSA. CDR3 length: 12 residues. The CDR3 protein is CASSFTNEKLFF. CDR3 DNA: TGTGCCAGCAGCTTTACTAATGAAAAACTGTTTTTT.

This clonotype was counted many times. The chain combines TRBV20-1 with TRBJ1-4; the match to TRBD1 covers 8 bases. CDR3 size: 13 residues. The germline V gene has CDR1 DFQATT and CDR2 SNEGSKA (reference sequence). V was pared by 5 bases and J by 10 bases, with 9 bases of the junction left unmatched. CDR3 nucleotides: TGCAGTGCTGGAGGACAGGGACCGGGAAAACTGTTTTTT. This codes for CSAGGQGPGKLFF.

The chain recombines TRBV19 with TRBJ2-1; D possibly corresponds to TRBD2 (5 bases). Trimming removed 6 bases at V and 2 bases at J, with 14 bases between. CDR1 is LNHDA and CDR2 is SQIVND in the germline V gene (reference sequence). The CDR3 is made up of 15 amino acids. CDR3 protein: CASSKGARTYNEQFF. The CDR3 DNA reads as TGTGCCAGTAGCAAGGGAGCCCGGACCTACAATGAGCAGTTCTTC. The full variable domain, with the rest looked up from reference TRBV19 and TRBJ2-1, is DGGITQSPKYLFRKEGQNVTLSCEQNLNHDAMYWYRQDPGQGLRLIYYSQIVNDFQKGDIAEGYSVSREKKESFPLTVTSAQKNPTAFYLCASSKGARTYNEQFFGPGTRLTVL.